These 20 T cell receptor beta chains originate from one sample sequenced in a study of T cell repertoires in cytomegalovirus infection (dated by TCRdb to the late 2010s). For sequencing, an Illumina HiSeq 1500 was employed. TCRdb cleaned the public reads at Q25 with fastp, built clones with MiXCR and kept in-frame beta chains. Rows are combined by CDR3 protein, so each entry shows the most common genes and DNA. Within this sample are around 740,000 distinct CDR3 sequences, with 35% of them counted one time only. Around 3% of the sample is taken by the ten largest. The sequencing sample was made of PBMCs. The receptors here all came from a human donor in good health (CMV status not recorded). Some clones in this sample may be carry-over from other donors' samples.

V is TRBV7-2 and J is TRBJ1-5; TRBD1 matches 7 bases. CDR1 is SGHTA and CDR2 is FQGNSA in the germline V gene. The length of the CDR3 is 15 residues. CDR3 protein: CYSSSKQGRDQPQHF. The CDR3, as DNA: TGTTACAGCAGCAGCAAACAGGGGAGGGATCAGCCCCAGCATTTT.

This chain uses TRBV11-2 with TRBJ1-6; TRBD1 aligns across 10 bases. CDR1 and CDR2 (germline): SGHAT, FQNNGV. This CDR3 contains 15 residues. With 0 bases clipped from V and 9 bases from J, the junction kept 2 bases outside the gene matches. The CDR3 nucleotides are TGTGCCAGCAGCTTAGAGACAGGGGGCGGTTCACCCCTCCACTTT. This codes for CASSLETGGGSPLHF.

This rearrangement joins TRBV12-3 or TRBV12-4 to TRBJ2-2; D unresolved. Trimming left V 6 bases short and J 1 base short, with 15 bases between. The CDR3 has 16 residues. The CDR3 sequence is CASSFRTRLNTGELFF. As DNA, the CDR3 is TGTGCCAGCAGCTTCCGGACGCGACTGAACACCGGGGAGCTGTTTTTT.

The CDR3 protein is CASSQDASGRAGNEQFF. For the CDR3, the DNA is TGTGCCAGCAGCCAAGATGCTAGCGGGAGGGCCGGGAATGAGCAGTTCTTC. This chain joins TRBV4-2 and TRBJ2-1; 12 nucleotides match TRBD2. V was pared by 0 bases and J by 7 bases, with 7 bases of the junction left unmatched. This CDR3 is 17 amino acids long. Germline CDR1 and CDR2: LGHNA and YNFKEQ.

The chain employs TRBV6-6 and TRBJ2-5; 7 bases match TRBD1. Germline V gene sequence: CDR1 MNHNY, CDR2 SVGAGI (reference sequence). The V gene end was trimmed by 6 bases and the J gene end by 2 bases; junction bases not matched to a gene: 18. This CDR3 has 18 residues. The CDR3 DNA sequence: TGTGCCAGCAGCGAGGGGGCCCTCCGGGACAGACAACAAGAGACCCAGTACTTC. Protein product: CASSEGALRDRQQETQYF.

This clonotype was seen more than once but under ten times. The V call is TRBV24-1, the J call TRBJ2-6; D gene unclear. This CDR3 is 16 amino acids long. Germline CDR1 reads KGHDR; CDR2 reads SFDVKD. V was shortened by 2 bases and J by 4 bases, with 11 bases between the two germline ends. The CDR3 sequence is CATSDYESPGANVLTF. The CDR3, as DNA: TGTGCCACCAGTGATTACGAAAGTCCCGGGGCCAACGTCCTGACTTTC.

The gene calls are TRBV13 and TRBJ2-7; D gene unclear. Germline assignment: CDR1 PRHDT and CDR2 FYEKMQ (reference sequence). Trimming removed 0 bases at V and 1 base at J, with 7 bases between. This CDR3 is 14 amino acids long. The CDR3 protein is CASSLGPKSYEQYF. Here the CDR3 DNA reads TGTGCCAGCAGCTTAGGCCCCAAATCCTACGAGCAGTACTTC. The variable domain in full, completed from reference TRBV13 and TRBJ2-7, reads AAGVIQSPRHLIKEKRETATLKCYPIPRHDTVYWYQQGPGQDPQFLISFYEKMQSDKGSIPDRFSAQQFSDYHSELNMSSLELGDSALYFCASSLGPKSYEQYFGPGTRLTVT.

This clonotype was recorded many times. The J gene is TRBJ2-1, the V gene TRBV7-8; D ambiguous. V dropped 2 bases and J dropped 8 bases, with 7 bases sitting between them. This CDR3 comprises 12 residues. CDR1 and CDR2 (germline): SGHVS, FQNEAQ. The CDR3 region has the DNA TGTGCCAGCAGCTTACGAGAGGATGAGCAGTTCTTC. Its translation is CASSLREDEQFF.

This chain links TRBV6-8 with TRBJ2-3; 9 bases agree with TRBD2. V lost 2 bases to trimming and J lost 4 bases; unmatched junction nucleotides: 7. CDR3 length: 16 residues. Germline loops: CDR1 MNHGY, CDR2 SAAAGT. Here the CDR3 reads CASSYGRGGAADTQYF. The CDR3, as DNA: TGTGCCAGCAGTTACGGGCGCGGGGGGGCGGCAGATACGCAGTATTTT.

This clonotype has ten or more counts. The genes are TRBV18 and TRBJ1-1; TRBD1 agrees at 11 bases. The V gene end was trimmed by 6 bases and the J gene end by 4 bases; junction bases not matched to a gene: 4. CDR3 length: 14 amino acids. The germline V gene has CDR1 KGHSH and CDR2 LQKENI. The CDR3 region has the DNA TGTGCCAGCTCGAGGACAGGGGGCGGCACTGAAGCTTTCTTT. As protein: CASSRTGGGTEAFF.

This clonotype was detected a few times. This CDR3 reads CASSLAQGRRGAFF. The CDR3 coding sequence is TGTGCCAGCAGCTTAGCGCAGGGGCGCCGGGGGGCTTTCTTT. The chain couples TRBV7-2 to TRBJ1-1; the D gene is possibly TRBD1 (6 bases). The CDR3 contains 14 residues. Germline V CDR1 and CDR2: SGHTA, FQGNSA. V shed 0 bases and J shed 11 bases, with 16 bases lying between them.

This clonotype was seen at least ten times. The rearrangement joins TRBV7-2 to TRBJ1-1; 10 nucleotides match TRBD1. Trimming at V came to 3 bases and at J to 0 bases, leaving 4 bases not matched to a gene. The CDR3 runs 16 residues. Germline V gives CDR1 SGHTA, CDR2 FQGNSA. The CDR3 protein is CASSFGDRGLNTEAFF. The CDR3 DNA is TGTGCCAGCAGCTTTGGGGACAGGGGTTTGAACACTGAAGCTTTCTTT.

This sequence joins TRBV19 and TRBJ2-3; TRBD2 aligns across 10 bases. V shed 6 bases, J shed 0 bases, and the junction held 3 bases outside the gene matches. CDR3 size: 15 residues. Germline loops: CDR1 LNHDA, CDR2 SQIVND (reference sequence). CDR3 DNA: TGTGCCAGTAGGGCTAGCGGGGGCAGCACAGATACGCAGTATTTT. Amino acid sequence: CASRASGGSTDTQYF. Together with reference TRBV19 and TRBJ2-3, the CDR3 gives the full variable domain: DGGITQSPKYLFRKEGQNVTLSCEQNLNHDAMYWYRQDPGQGLRLIYYSQIVNDFQKGDIAEGYSVSREKKESFPLTVTSAQKNPTAFYLCASRASGGSTDTQYFGPGTRLTVL.

This clonotype has ten or more counts. This chain joins TRBV7-6 and TRBJ2-2; D not certain. The ends were cut back, 1 base at V and 0 bases at J, with 3 bases in the middle. The germline V gene has CDR1 SGHVS and CDR2 FNYEAQ. The CDR3 runs 14 residues. The CDR3 is CASSLVPNTGELFF. The DNA of the CDR3 is TGTGCCAGCAGCTTAGTACCGAACACCGGGGAGCTGTTTTTT.

About this clonotype itself: Because it lacks the conserved phenylalanine or tryptophan at the end, this CDR3 is likely a read error. The chain recombines TRBV12-3 or TRBV12-4 with TRBJ2-7; D remains ambiguous. Trimming left V 2 bases short and J 0 bases short, with 14 bases between. The CDR3 is 16 amino acids. The CDR3 nucleotides read TGTGCCAGCAGTTTATTAAGTCTCGAATCCTCCTACGAGCAGTACTTA. It translates to CASSLLSLESSYEQYL.

This chain connects TRBV25-1 to TRBJ1-2; 9 bases line up with TRBD1. J was trimmed by 3 bases and V by 1 base; bases with no gene match: 12. The germline V gene has CDR1 MGHDK and CDR2 SYGVNS. This CDR3 is 18 amino acids long. The CDR3 region is CASSELTGGVSLHYGYTF. DNA for the CDR3: TGTGCCAGCAGTGAATTAACAGGGGGCGTTTCCTTACACTATGGCTACACCTTC.

This chain connects TRBV6-4 to TRBJ2-1; TRBD1 matches 9 bases. Trimming at V came to 6 bases and at J to 9 bases, leaving 12 bases not matched to a gene. The V gene's germline CDR1 is MRHNA and CDR2 SNTAGT. This CDR3 region has 15 residues. Written as DNA, the CDR3 is TGTGCCAGCAGCGACGGTGGGACAGGGATATCTGAGCAGTTCTTC. Encoded protein: CASSDGGTGISEQFF.

Regarding this clonotype: Because the CDR3 is missing its conserved closing phenylalanine or tryptophan, this is likely a read error. No DNA is shown, since the ends of the CDR3 on it are uncertain; the CDR3 is the one TCRdb lists. This chain links TRBV6-8 with TRBJ2-1. Per the germline V gene, CDR1 is MNHGY and CDR2 is SAAAGT. Both ends counted, the CDR3 spans 12 residues. The CDR3 here is CSSRQPDNEHFV.

This chain connects TRBV19 to TRBJ1-5; TRBD1 matches 9 bases. J was trimmed by 6 bases and V by 5 bases; bases with no gene match: 5. The CDR3 spans 14 residues. Germline CDR1 LNHDA, CDR2 SQIVND (reference sequence). This CDR3 reads CASSLQGATQPQHF. The DNA of the CDR3 is TGTGCCAGTAGTCTACAGGGGGCTACTCAGCCCCAGCATTTT.

This clonotype was detected once. The CDR3 coding sequence is TGTGCCAGCAGTTTTCTACAGGGTAATCAGCCCCAGCATTTT. Its protein product is CASSFLQGNQPQHF. The V call is TRBV2, the J call TRBJ1-5, with a weak D call TRBD1 (6 bases). This CDR3 is built from 14 residues. Trimming pared 5 bases from V and 4 bases from J, leaving 12 bases between. Germline V lookup: CDR1 SNHLY, CDR2 FYNNEI.